The 10 T cell receptor beta chains below come from one sample, sequenced in a study of blood T cell repertoires in COVID-19. TCRdb's table, derived via immunoSEQ multiplex PCR, lists solely in-frame clones and lacks some. This sample yields a few hundred thousand clones, of which 75% to 90% are seen a single time; about 4.5% belongs to the top ten. Sequencing input: peripheral blood. Every receptor here comes from a man in his sixties who had recovered from COVID-19.

The CDR3 sequence is CASSFPGLTYNEQFF. In nucleotides, the CDR3 is TGTGCCAGCAGCTTCCCGGGGTTGACCTACAATGAGCAGTTCTTC. V gene TRBV7-2 combines with J gene TRBJ2-1; the D gene is possibly TRBD2 (5 bases). V was shortened by 3 bases and J by 2 bases, with 11 bases between the two germline ends. This CDR3 contains 15 residues. The germline CDR1 and CDR2 sequences are SGHTA and FQGNSA. The full variable domain, rest sourced from reference TRBV7-2 and TRBJ2-1, is GAGVSQSPSNKVTEKGKDVELRCDPISGHTALYWYRQSLGQGLEFLIYFQGNSAPDKSGLPSDRFSAERTGGSVSTLTIQRTQQEDSAVYLCASSFPGLTYNEQFFGPGTRLTVL.

J is TRBJ2-1 and V is TRBV20-1; 8 nucleotides agree with TRBD2. Trimming removed 3 bases from V and 6 bases from J; junction bases left unmatched: 7. CDR1 and CDR2 (germline): DFQATT, SNEGSKA (reference sequence). This CDR3 region has 14 residues. In nucleotides, the CDR3 is TGCAGTGCTAGTTTCGGGGGGGGTGGCAATGAGCAGTTCTTC. Protein: CSASFGGGGNEQFF.

This chain uses TRBV6-5 with TRBJ2-1; 9 bases align to TRBD2. Trimming at V came to 6 bases and at J to 15 bases, leaving 15 bases not matched to a gene. The CDR3 covers 14 residues. CDR1 and CDR2 (germline): MNHEY, SVGAGI. For the CDR3, the DNA is TGTGCCAGCAGGCCCCCCGGGACTAGCAGGAGCGTGTTCTTC. Translation: CASRPPGTSRSVFF.

This rearrangement joins TRBV7-8 to TRBJ1-5, with unresolved D. The CDR3 sequence is 15 residues long. Deletions cut 2 bases from V and 0 bases from J, with 8 bases between. Per germline, CDR1 SGHVS and CDR2 FQNEAQ. The CDR3 sequence: CASSLLRNSNQPQHF. DNA for the CDR3: TGTGCCAGCAGCTTACTGCGGAATAGCAATCAGCCCCAGCATTTT.

V gene TRBV5-4 combines with J gene TRBJ2-5; TRBD1 agrees at 8 bases. The V segment lost 4 bases and the J segment 0 bases; nucleotides outside the gene matches: 5. The CDR3 is 15 amino acids. Germline values: CDR1 SGHNT, CDR2 YYREEE (reference sequence). CDR3 loop: CASSPRDRYQETQYF. Here the CDR3 DNA reads TGTGCCAGCAGCCCCCGGGACAGGTACCAAGAGACCCAGTACTTC. Filled out from reference TRBV5-4 and TRBJ2-5, the complete variable domain reads ETGVTQSPTHLIKTRGQQVTLRCSSQSGHNTVSWYQQALGQGPQFIFQYYREEENGRGNFPPRFSGLQFPNYSSELNVNALELDDSALYLCASSPRDRYQETQYFGPGTRLLVL.

This chain joins TRBV9 and TRBJ2-5; 8 bases line up with TRBD2. The CDR3 covers 16 residues. V lost 0 bases, J lost 4 bases, and 8 bases stayed unmatched. Germline CDR1 is SGDLS and CDR2 is YYNGEE. In nucleotides, the CDR3 is TGTGCCAGCAGCGTAGAGGCCGGGAGGGCCCGAGAGACCCAGTACTTC. The encoded protein is CASSVEAGRARETQYF.

Only one count was recorded for this clone. The rearrangement uses TRBV6-4 and TRBJ1-2, with D tentatively TRBD1 (6 bases). Germline loops: CDR1 MRHNA, CDR2 SNTAGT. Trimming took off 4 bases at V and 2 bases at J, with 8 bases between the two ends. The CDR3 covers 13 residues. CDR3 nucleotides: TGTGCCAGCAGTGTAGGGACAAACTATGGCTACACCTTC. It encodes CASSVGTNYGYTF.

This clone showed up just a few times. V is TRBV5-1 and J is TRBJ2-7; 8 bases fit TRBD1. The CDR3 has 13 amino acids. Germline trimming cut 5 bases from V and 7 bases from J; bases unmatched to any gene: 8. Germline V gene sequence: CDR1 SGHRS, CDR2 YFSETQ. Here the CDR3 DNA reads TGCGCCAGCAGACAGACAGGGGCTCGGGAGCAGTACTTC. Translation gives CASRQTGAREQYF.

The chain is built from TRBV5-1 and TRBJ2-2, with D unresolved. The germline V gene has CDR1 SGHRS and CDR2 YFSETQ. V was clipped by 2 bases and J by 1 base, with 3 bases between them. There are 13 residues in the CDR3. The CDR3 sequence is CASSFKNTGELFF. The CDR3 DNA reads TGCGCCAGCAGCTTCAAGAACACCGGGGAGCTGTTTTTT.

The chain has TRBV28 and TRBJ2-7; 14 bases are shared with TRBD2. J was trimmed by 3 bases and V by 5 bases; bases with no gene match: 9. The CDR3 is 17 residues long. Germline V CDR1 and CDR2: MDHEN, SYDVKM. CDR3: CASSLAGTSGGLYEQYF. CDR3 bases: TGTGCCAGCAGTCTCGCTGGGACTAGCGGGGGCCTCTACGAGCAGTACTTC.